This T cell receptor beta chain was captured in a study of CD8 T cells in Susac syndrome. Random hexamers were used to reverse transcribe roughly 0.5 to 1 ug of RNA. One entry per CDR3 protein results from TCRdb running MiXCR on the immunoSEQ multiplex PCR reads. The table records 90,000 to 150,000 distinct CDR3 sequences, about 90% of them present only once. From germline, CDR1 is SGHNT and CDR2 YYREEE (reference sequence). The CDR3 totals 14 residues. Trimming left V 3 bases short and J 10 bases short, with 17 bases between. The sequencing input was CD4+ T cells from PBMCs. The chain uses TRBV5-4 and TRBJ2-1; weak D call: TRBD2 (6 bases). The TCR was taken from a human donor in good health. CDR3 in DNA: TGTGCCAGCAGCTCCTTTTCTAGCGAGCGGGAGCAGTTCTTC. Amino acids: CASSSFSSEREQFF.